This TCR beta chain was obtained from a study of blood T cells in healthy people across ages. Researchers isolated at least 6.5 million PBMCs per sample. PCR was performed a second time for about 6 to 12 cycles using a sample-barcoded 5' primer and a J-beta primer mix. With 12 random nucleotides, a template-switch adaptor tagged each individual cDNA molecule. MiXCR was run by TCRdb on the 5' RACE reads, yielding one entry per CDR3 protein. Of some 1.5 million distinct CDR3 sequences in the sample, 42% were seen once. Trimming took 0 bases from V and 7 from J; bases not matched to a gene: 8. The CDR3 length is 16 residues. Germline V lookup: CDR1 MNHEY, CDR2 SVGAGI. About this clonotype: The antigen remains unidentified.

Study-wide results and limits: Comparison with aged donors showed that long-lived donors had more naive CD4+ cells and higher diversity. Those diversity estimates obtained from one million T cells were thought to be underestimates.

This clonotype originated in a woman aged 18-35 years in good health. Sequenced material: blood. J is TRBJ2-1 and V is TRBV6-5; 8 nucleotides match TRBD2. The CDR3 spells CASSYSASGYSNEQFF. The CDR3 DNA reads TGTGCCAGCAGTTACTCGGCTAGCGGGTACTCAAATGAGCAGTTCTTC.